A selection of T cell receptor beta chains follows, all from one sample in a study of neurological immune-mediated disorders. TCRdb itself ran the 5' RACE reads through MiXCR, one entry per CDR3 protein. The table shows roughly 28,000 distinct CDR3 sequences, with 3.3% occurring only once. The sequenced sample was PBMCs. All receptors derive from a woman in her twenties or thirties with multiple sclerosis. Both conserved end residues are trimmed from each CDR3. Clone size, where shown, is once, few, many, or a class for clones that have expanded.

V	J	size	CDR3
TRBV6-2/TRBV6-3	TRBJ2-4	many	ASSLGGNIQY
TRBV20-1	TRBJ2-5	many	SVPGRGWETQY
TRBV7-9	TRBJ1-6	many	ASSKDRNSPLN
TRBV7-3	TRBJ2-2	many	ASSRSGLSSGELF
TRBV18	TRBJ2-7	many	ASSPLGTGATYEQY
TRBV20-1	TRBJ2-2	many	SAQRQGSTGELF
TRBV5-1	TRBJ2-5	many	ASSFQGPPETQY
TRBV5-1	TRBJ1-1	many	ASSARTGGMNTEAF
TRBV6-6	TRBJ2-3	-	ASSYSGISTDTQY
TRBV11-3	TRBJ2-3	many	ASSGGTSVAQY
TRBV20-1	TRBJ1-5	many	SANRENQPQH
TRBV5-4	TRBJ1-1	many	ASSLEGGGNTEAF
TRBV4-2	TRBJ1-2	many	ASSQVAQNYGYT
TRBV18	TRBJ2-7	few	ASSPTPEQQY
TRBV9	TRBJ1-2	many	ASSVNARVVVDYGYT
TRBV14	TRBJ2-1	many	ASSRLDGPYNEQF
TRBV12-3/TRBV12-4	TRBJ2-7	many	ASSKTSGGTYEQY
TRBV20-1	TRBJ2-1	many	SATGTSEVNEQF
TRBV12-3/TRBV12-4	TRBJ1-5	many	ASSPNNLSNQPQH
TRBV2	TRBJ2-2	-	ASSEVGGGITGELF
TRBV18	TRBJ1-5	many	ASSPQRSREARQPQN
TRBV7-6	TRBJ1-2	many	ASSLGVNYGYT
TRBV10-3	TRBJ2-5	many	AISESGGPQETQY
TRBV12-3/TRBV12-4	TRBJ1-2	many	ASSPDRPYGYT
TRBV7-3	TRBJ2-2	many	ASSLSTGGNTGELF
TRBV5-5	TRBJ1-5	many	ASSLVAGLGQPQN
TRBV4-2	TRBJ2-2	many	ASSQVFRSRINTGELF
TRBV10-3	TRBJ1-1	many	AIGGGTEAF
TRBV5-1	TRBJ2-3	many	ASSLGTSNSDTQY
TRBV29-1	TRBJ2-3	many	SVEDWDRAGDFDTQY
TRBV19	TRBJ2-7	many	ASSIVGRTYEQY
TRBV20-1	TRBJ2-7	many	SARGPLLGQY
TRBV5-1	TRBJ2-7	-	ASRRDRETSYEQY
TRBV5-1	TRBJ2-7	many	ASSPEEGFSYEQY
TRBV9	TRBJ2-7	many	ASSPSLGLPESYEQY
TRBV9	TRBJ2-7	many	ASSEGQGSYEQY
TRBV4-2	TRBJ1-2	many	ASSQAGGAYNGYT
TRBV20-1	TRBJ2-7	many	SAAREFYEQY
TRBV5-1	TRBJ2-7	many	ASSLVLAGGSEQY
TRBV29-1	TRBJ2-1	-	SVTSLAGVHNEQF
TRBV5-5	TRBJ2-2	-	ASSLALGTGELS
TRBV12-3/TRBV12-4	TRBJ1-1	many	ASLGRVRTEAF
TRBV29-1	TRBJ1-2	many	SVEDLGGDSVGGYT
TRBV6-5	TRBJ2-7	many	ASSNFYEQY
TRBV5-1	TRBJ2-7	many	ASSLLGATYEQY
TRBV4-2	TRBJ1-6	many	ASSPNRDRDSPLH
TRBV20-1	TRBJ1-1	many	SATPGATNTEAF
TRBV7-2	TRBJ2-7	many	ASSLVGGYEQY
TRBV18	TRBJ1-1	-	ASSPGGEAF
TRBV4-3	TRBJ1-1	many	ASSQGAGAQNTEAF
TRBV12-3/TRBV12-4	TRBJ1-1	many	ASSLAASGSRGAF
TRBV6-6	TRBJ2-1	-	ASSLAGTVYNEQF
TRBV7-9	TRBJ2-2	many	ASTLRANTGELF
TRBV7-9	TRBJ1-5	many	ASSITGLQPQH
TRBV12-3/TRBV12-4	TRBJ2-3	medium-sized	ASRLTGDDTQY